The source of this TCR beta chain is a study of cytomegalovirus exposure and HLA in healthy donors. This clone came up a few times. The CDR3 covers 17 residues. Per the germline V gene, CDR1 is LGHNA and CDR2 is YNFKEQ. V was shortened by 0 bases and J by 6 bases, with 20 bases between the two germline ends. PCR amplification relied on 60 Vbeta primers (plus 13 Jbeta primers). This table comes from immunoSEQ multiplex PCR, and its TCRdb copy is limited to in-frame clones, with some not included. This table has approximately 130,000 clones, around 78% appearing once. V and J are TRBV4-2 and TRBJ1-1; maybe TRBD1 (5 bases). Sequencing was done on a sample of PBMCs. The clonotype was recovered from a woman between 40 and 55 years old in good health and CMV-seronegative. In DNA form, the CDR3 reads TGTGCCAGCAGCCAAGATTGGATTGGCTTCGGGGGGGCTGAAGCTTTCTTT. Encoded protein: CASSQDWIGFGGAEAFF.